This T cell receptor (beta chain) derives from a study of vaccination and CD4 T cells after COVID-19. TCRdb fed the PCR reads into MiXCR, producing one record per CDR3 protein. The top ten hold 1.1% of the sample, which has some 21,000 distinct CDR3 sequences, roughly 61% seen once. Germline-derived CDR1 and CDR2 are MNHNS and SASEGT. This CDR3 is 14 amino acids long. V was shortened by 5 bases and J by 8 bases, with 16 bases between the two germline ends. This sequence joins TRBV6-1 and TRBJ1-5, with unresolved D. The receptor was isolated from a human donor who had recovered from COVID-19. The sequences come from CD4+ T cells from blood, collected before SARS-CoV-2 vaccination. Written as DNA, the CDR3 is TGTGCCAGCAGTCGGAGCGGGGAGTGGGAGCCCCAGCATTTT. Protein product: CASSRSGEWEPQHF.